This passage covers 18 T cell receptor beta chains from one sample sequenced in a study of Ad26.COV2.S vaccination and SARS-CoV-2 variants. Treatment noted: around 19 received Ad26.COV2.S at low or high dose, single or two shots; several received placebo; per-sample allocation not given. Sampling happened 63 days after the first vaccine or placebo injection. Sequencing used immunoSEQ multiplex PCR; TCRdb keeps in-frame clones, though not all of them. The sample lists around 380,000 clones, 70% to 90% occurring once. Sequences were derived from peripheral blood, sampled in a trial of Ad26.COV2.S vaccine versus placebo. The origin of the receptors is a person aged 18-60 years who received the Ad26.COV2.S COVID-19 vaccine or a placebo.

The chain couples TRBV10-3 to TRBJ2-5, with D possibly matching TRBD1 (6 bases). This CDR3 is 14 amino acids long. V lost 3 bases and J lost 1, with 9 bases in between. CDR1 and CDR2 from the germline V gene are ENHRY and SYGVKD. DNA of the CDR3: TGTGCCATCAGTGAACAGGGAGCCCAAGAGACCCAGTACTTC. Amino acid sequence: CAISEQGAQETQYF.

This chain joins TRBV19 and TRBJ1-4; D gene uncertain. Trimming pared 1 base from V and 5 bases from J, leaving 5 bases between. CDR1 is LNHDA, CDR2 SQIVND, per germline (reference sequence). The CDR3 runs to 13 residues. This CDR3 reads CASSIGGNEKLFF. The CDR3 DNA reads TGTGCCAGTAGTATAGGAGGGAATGAAAAACTGTTTTTT.

The gene calls are TRBV7-6 and TRBJ2-7; 11 bases line up with TRBD1. Germline CDR1 SGHVS, CDR2 FNYEAQ. V shed 5 bases, J shed 2 bases, and the junction held 5 bases outside the gene matches. The CDR3 spans 15 residues. The CDR3 nucleotides read TGTGCCAGCAGCCCCCGGGGACAGGGGGCCTACGAGCAGTACTTC. This codes for CASSPRGQGAYEQYF.

The rearrangement joins TRBV2 to TRBJ1-2, with D maybe TRBD1 (6 bases). Trimming shortened V by 5 bases and J by 8 bases, and 6 bases separated the two germline ends. The CDR3 length is 10 residues. The germline V gene has CDR1 SNHLY and CDR2 FYNNEI. The CDR3 is CASSTGGYTF. CDR3 DNA: TGTGCCAGCAGTACAGGGGGCTACACCTTC.

The chain employs TRBV4-1 and TRBJ1-5, with a weak D call TRBD1 (5 bases). CDR1 is MGHRA, CDR2 YSYEKL, per germline. Trimming took 3 bases from V and 5 from J, leaving 17 bases between them. This CDR3 spans 16 amino acids. The CDR3 protein is CASSQGVSESDQPQHF. DNA of the CDR3: TGCGCCAGCAGCCAGGGGGTAAGTGAGTCTGATCAGCCCCAGCATTTT.

The V call is TRBV7-9, the J call TRBJ2-6; 10 nucleotides match TRBD1. The V segment lost 10 bases and the J segment 0 bases; nucleotides outside the gene matches: 12. The CDR3 runs to 18 residues. Germline loops: CDR1 SEHNR, CDR2 FQNEAQ (reference sequence). The CDR3 is CATNGKGQGFSGANVLTF. The DNA for the CDR3 is TGTGCCACCAACGGAAAGGGACAGGGGTTCTCTGGGGCCAACGTCCTGACTTTC.

The chain links TRBV6-2 or TRBV6-3 to TRBJ2-7; 7 bases align to TRBD2. The CDR3 length is 12 residues. Germline V lookup: CDR1 MNHEY, CDR2 SVGEGT. The J segment lost 3 bases and the V segment lost 6 bases, leaving 2 bases of the junction unmatched. The chain's CDR3 is CASSGGIYEQYF. The DNA for the CDR3 is TGTGCCAGCAGCGGGGGGATCTACGAGCAGTACTTC.

The chain links TRBV18 to TRBJ2-7, with D maybe TRBD2 (5 bases). Germline V gene sequence: CDR1 KGHSH, CDR2 LQKENI. V was shortened by 6 bases and J by 7 bases, with 16 bases between the two germline ends. The CDR3 runs to 13 residues. CDR3: CASSGVGEGEQYF. The CDR3, as DNA: TGTGCCAGCTCTGGGGTCGGGGAAGGGGAGCAGTACTTC.

The chain is built from TRBV11-2 and TRBJ2-5, with 12 bases matching TRBD1. The CDR3 loop spans 15 amino acids. Unmatched junction bases numbered 3, after V lost 3 bases and J lost 4 bases. CDR1 SGHAT and CDR2 FQNNGV come from the germline V gene. CDR3 region: CASSLGTGGLETQYF. CDR3 DNA: TGTGCCAGCAGCTTGGGGACAGGGGGCCTAGAGACCCAGTACTTC. Full variable domain (rest looked up from reference TRBV11-2 and TRBJ2-5): EAGVAQSPRYKIIEKRQSVAFWCNPISGHATLYWYQQILGQGPKLLIQFQNNGVVDDSQLPKDRFSAERLKGVDSTLKIQPAKLEDSAVYLCASSLGTGGLETQYFGPGTRLLVL.

This chain joins TRBV5-1 and TRBJ1-4, with 11 bases matching TRBD1. CDR3 length: 14 residues. Germline V CDR1 and CDR2: SGHRS, YFSETQ. V dropped 3 bases and J dropped 6; count of bases not matched to a gene: 1. The CDR3 DNA sequence: TGCGCCAGCAGCTCGGGACAGGGGGATGAAAAACTGTTTTTT. Amino acid sequence: CASSSGQGDEKLFF. Filled out from reference TRBV5-1 and TRBJ1-4, the complete variable domain reads KAGVTQTPRYLIKTRGQQVTLSCSPISGHRSVSWYQQTPGQGLQFLFEYFSETQRNKGNFPGRFSGRQFSNSRSEMNVSTLELGDSALYLCASSSGQGDEKLFFGSGTQLSVL.

The V call is TRBV10-3, the J call TRBJ1-5, with 9 bases fitting TRBD1. Germline CDR1 and CDR2: ENHRY and SYGVKD. J gave up 5 bases and V 11 bases, and 4 bases lay outside the gene matches. CDR3 length equals 12 residues. CDR3 bases: TGTGCCTCGGGACAGGGAGATCAGCCCCAGCATTTT. Translating it yields CASGQGDQPQHF.

The count of this clone is one. The chain has TRBV5-1 and TRBJ2-5, with a tentative D call TRBD2 (7 bases). Germline CDR1 is SGHRS and CDR2 is YFSETQ. The V gene lost 4 bases and the J gene lost 4 bases, with 11 bases spanning the gap. CDR3 size: 13 residues. This CDR3 reads CASSLRGAETQYF. The CDR3 nucleotides read TGCGCCAGCAGCCTCCGGGGGGCAGAGACCCAGTACTTC.

V is TRBV7-6 and J is TRBJ1-2, with D tentatively TRBD1 (6 bases). The germline V gene encodes CDR1 SGHVS and CDR2 FNYEAQ. Trimming removed 1 base from V and 4 bases from J, with 13 bases in between. The CDR3 runs 15 residues. The CDR3 loop is CASSLGRDISYGYTF. The CDR3 nucleotides are TGTGCCAGCAGCTTAGGGAGGGACATAAGCTATGGCTACACCTTC.

The chain has TRBV5-4 and TRBJ1-6; 7 bases align to TRBD1. The CDR3 totals 15 residues. The germline V gene encodes CDR1 SGHNT and CDR2 YYREEE (reference sequence). Unmatched junction bases numbered 5, after V lost 1 base and J lost 7 bases. CDR3 bases: TGTGCCAGCAGCTTGACCGGGACAGCGAATTCACCCCTCCACTTT. Encoded protein: CASSLTGTANSPLHF.

The V call is TRBV19, the J call TRBJ1-2; TRBD1 agrees at 8 bases. Germline-derived CDR1 and CDR2 are LNHDA and SQIVND (reference sequence). The CDR3 contains 15 residues. V lost 6 bases, J lost 0 bases, and 6 bases stayed unmatched. The CDR3 nucleotides read TGTGCCAGTAGGTTACGACAGGGGACTAACTATGGCTACACCTTC. It codes for CASRLRQGTNYGYTF.

This chain links TRBV7-2 with TRBJ2-5, with 9 bases lining up with TRBD2. Germline CDR1 is SGHTA and CDR2 is FQGNSA. The CDR3 covers 15 residues. Trimming removed 5 bases from V and 3 bases from J; junction bases left unmatched: 7. The CDR3 DNA follows: TGTGCCAGCAGCCCCCGCCGCGGGGGGGAAGAGACCCAGTACTTC. Translation: CASSPRRGGEETQYF.

The gene calls are TRBV13 and TRBJ2-7; possible D gene TRBD1, 5 bases. Between the trimmed V and J ends, which lost 1 base and 6 bases, there was a span of 7 bases. Germline CDR1 PRHDT, CDR2 FYEKMQ (reference sequence). The CDR3 is 12 residues long. CDR3 DNA sequence: TGTGCCAGCAGCTTAGTAGGGGCCGAGCAGTACTTC. It specifies CASSLVGAEQYF.

The chain links TRBV3-1 (or the pseudogene TRBV3-2) to TRBJ2-2, with D tentatively TRBD2 (5 bases). The CDR3 has 15 residues. Germline V gene sequence: CDR1 LGHDT, CDR2 YNNKEL (reference sequence). V lost 4 bases and J lost 3, with 12 bases in between. The CDR3 bases are TGTGCCAGCAGCCCCCGCTCGGGGTACACCGGGGAGCTGTTTTTT. It translates to CASSPRSGYTGELFF.